The T cell receptor (beta chain) described here comes from a study of T cell responses to AZD1222 COVID-19 vaccine. General study findings and limits: The study found vaccine-associated CD4 TCRs spanning spike, dominant at 160-218 and 743-854. There were repertoire samples only from the period after the peak T cell response.

In the case of this clone: The antigen remains undetermined.

The germline CDR1 and CDR2 sequences are SGHVS and FQNEAQ. V shed 4 bases and J shed 7 bases, with 14 bases lying between them. This CDR3 region has 14 residues. Measured with immunoSEQ multiplex PCR; TCRdb has only the in-frame clones, and not every one. The sample lists about 130,000 clones, about nine tenths occurring once. The TCR sequence derives from an adult in good health. The specimen comprised peripheral blood, sampled on day 0 of AZD1222 vaccination. The chain links TRBV7-8 to TRBJ1-5, with D possibly matching TRBD1 (5 bases). The CDR3 reads CASSSQAGRQPQHF. CDR3 bases: TGTGCCAGCAGCTCACAGGCGGGGAGGCAGCCCCAGCATTTT.